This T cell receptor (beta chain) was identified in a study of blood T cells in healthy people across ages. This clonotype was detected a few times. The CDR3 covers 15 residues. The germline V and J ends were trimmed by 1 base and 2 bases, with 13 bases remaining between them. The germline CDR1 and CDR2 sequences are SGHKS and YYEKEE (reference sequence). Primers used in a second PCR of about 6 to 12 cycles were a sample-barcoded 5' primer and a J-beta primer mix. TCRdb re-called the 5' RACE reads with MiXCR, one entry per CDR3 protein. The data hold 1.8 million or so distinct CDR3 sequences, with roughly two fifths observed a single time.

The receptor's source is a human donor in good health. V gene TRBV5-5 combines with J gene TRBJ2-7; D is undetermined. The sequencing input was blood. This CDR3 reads CASSLKPPVTYEQYF. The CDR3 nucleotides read TGTGCCAGCAGCTTGAAACCTCCGGTCACCTACGAGCAGTACTTC.